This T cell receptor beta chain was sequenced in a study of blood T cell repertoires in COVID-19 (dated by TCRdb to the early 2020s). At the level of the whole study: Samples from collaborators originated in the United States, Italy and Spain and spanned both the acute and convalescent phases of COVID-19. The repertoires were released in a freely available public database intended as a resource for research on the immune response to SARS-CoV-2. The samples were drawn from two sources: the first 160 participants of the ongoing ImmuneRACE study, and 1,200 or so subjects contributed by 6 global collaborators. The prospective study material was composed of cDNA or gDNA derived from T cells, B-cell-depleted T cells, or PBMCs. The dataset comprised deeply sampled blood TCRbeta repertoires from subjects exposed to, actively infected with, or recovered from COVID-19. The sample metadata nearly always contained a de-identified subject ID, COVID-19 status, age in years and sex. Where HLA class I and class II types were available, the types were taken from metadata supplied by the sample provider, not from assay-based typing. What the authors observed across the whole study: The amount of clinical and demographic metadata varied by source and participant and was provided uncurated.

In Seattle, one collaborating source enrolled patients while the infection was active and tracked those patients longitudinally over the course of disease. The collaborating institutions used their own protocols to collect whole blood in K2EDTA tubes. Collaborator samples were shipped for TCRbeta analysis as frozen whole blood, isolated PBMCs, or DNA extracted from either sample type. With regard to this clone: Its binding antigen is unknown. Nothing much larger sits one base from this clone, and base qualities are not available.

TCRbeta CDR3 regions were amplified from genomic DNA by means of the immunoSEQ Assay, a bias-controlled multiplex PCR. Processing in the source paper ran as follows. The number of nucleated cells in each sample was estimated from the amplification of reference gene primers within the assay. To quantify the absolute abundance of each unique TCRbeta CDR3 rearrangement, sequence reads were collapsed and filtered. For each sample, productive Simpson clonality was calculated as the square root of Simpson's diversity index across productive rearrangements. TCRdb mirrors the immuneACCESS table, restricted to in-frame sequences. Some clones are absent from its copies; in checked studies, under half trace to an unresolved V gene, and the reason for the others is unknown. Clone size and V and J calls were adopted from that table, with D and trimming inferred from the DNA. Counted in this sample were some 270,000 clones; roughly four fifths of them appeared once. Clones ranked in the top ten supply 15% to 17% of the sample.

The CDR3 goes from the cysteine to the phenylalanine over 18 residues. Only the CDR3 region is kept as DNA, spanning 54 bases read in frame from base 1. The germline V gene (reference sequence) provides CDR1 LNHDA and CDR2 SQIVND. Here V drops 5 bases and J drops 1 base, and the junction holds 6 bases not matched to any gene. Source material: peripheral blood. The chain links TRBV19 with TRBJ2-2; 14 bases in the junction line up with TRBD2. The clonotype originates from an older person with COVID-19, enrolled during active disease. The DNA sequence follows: TGTGCCAGTAGTCAGGGAGGACTAGCGGGAGGGAACACCGGGGAGCTGTTTTTT. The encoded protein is CASSQGGLAGGNTGELFF.